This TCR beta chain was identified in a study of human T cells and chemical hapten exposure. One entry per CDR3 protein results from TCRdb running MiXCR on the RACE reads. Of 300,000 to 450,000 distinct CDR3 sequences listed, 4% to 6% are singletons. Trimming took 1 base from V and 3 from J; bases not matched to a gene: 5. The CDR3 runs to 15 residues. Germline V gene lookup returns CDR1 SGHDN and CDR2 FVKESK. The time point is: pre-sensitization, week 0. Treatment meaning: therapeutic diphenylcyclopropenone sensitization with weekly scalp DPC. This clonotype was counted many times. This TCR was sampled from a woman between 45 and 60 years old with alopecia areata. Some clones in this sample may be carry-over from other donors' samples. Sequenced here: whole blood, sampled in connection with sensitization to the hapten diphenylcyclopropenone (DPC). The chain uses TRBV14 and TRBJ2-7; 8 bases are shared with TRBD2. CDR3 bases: TGTGCCAGCAGCCAAGCTCCGGGACTAGTCTACGAGCAGTACTTC. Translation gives CASSQAPGLVYEQYF.